This T cell receptor (beta chain) was recovered during a study of human T cells and chemical hapten exposure. Study overall: Patch tests of 0.01% DPC on the upper back were read at 6 days.

J lost 8 bases, V lost 5 bases, and 17 bases had no gene match. CDR1 and CDR2 from the germline V gene are SGHVS and FQNEAQ. This CDR3 has 17 amino acids. Overall study findings and caveats: Expanded TCRs produced significantly more large CDR3 similarity clusters than controls did. TCRs above 1 in 1000 frequency did not change with DPC sensitization.

This clonotype was recorded many times. What it binds is unknown. Regarding time point: patch test 2, 6 weeks after DPC sensitization. Treatment reported: therapeutic diphenylcyclopropenone sensitization with weekly scalp DPC. Staff drew blood before applying each patch test. Each CDR3 protein gets one entry after TCRdb re-called the RACE reads with MiXCR. The data contain 40,000 to 45,000 distinct CDR3 sequences, more than 8.5% of them seen just once; the ten biggest clones take up over 12%. The chain links TRBV7-8 to TRBJ2-1, with 8 positions matching TRBD1. This clonotype was obtained from a woman in her thirties or forties with alopecia areata. Some clones in this sample may be carry-over from other donors' samples. Sequencing was performed on whole blood, taken in connection with sensitization to the hapten diphenylcyclopropenone (DPC). This chain's CDR3 is CASSQTLKQGAIYEQFF. In nucleotides, the CDR3 is TGTGCCAGCAGCCAGACCCTAAAGCAGGGGGCTATCTATGAGCAGTTCTTC.